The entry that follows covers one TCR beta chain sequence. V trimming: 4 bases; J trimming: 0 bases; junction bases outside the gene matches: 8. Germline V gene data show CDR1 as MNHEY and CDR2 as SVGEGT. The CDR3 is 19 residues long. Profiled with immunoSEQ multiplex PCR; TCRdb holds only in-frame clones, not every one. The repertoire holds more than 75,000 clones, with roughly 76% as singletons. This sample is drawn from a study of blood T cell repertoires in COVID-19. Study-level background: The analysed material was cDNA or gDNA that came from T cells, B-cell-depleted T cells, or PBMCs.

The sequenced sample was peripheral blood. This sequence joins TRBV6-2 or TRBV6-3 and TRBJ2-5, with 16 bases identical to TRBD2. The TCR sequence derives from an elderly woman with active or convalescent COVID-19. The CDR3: CASSSPSGLAGGYQETQYF. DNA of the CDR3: TGTGCCAGCAGTTCCCCGTCGGGACTAGCGGGAGGGTACCAAGAGACCCAGTACTTC.